The subject of this entry is one T cell receptor (beta chain). Its antigen is as yet unknown. This sample is drawn from a study of CD8 T cells in ankylosing spondylitis. Quantitative molecular-barcoded 5'-RACE generated the TCR beta libraries. One entry per CDR3 protein, called by TCRdb with MiXCR from the 5' RACE reads. The sample includes about 160,000 distinct CDR3 sequences, 9.8% of them seen just once. Whole-study findings and limits: Ankylosing spondylitis blood appeared to carry a characteristic TCR beta motif of roughly eight highly homologous variants. The clones that were linked to disease were reported to be significantly enriched in matched synovial fluid samples from ankylosing spondylitis patients.

This CDR3 contains 15 residues. Germline CDR1 and CDR2: LNHDA and SQIVND (reference sequence). With 6 bases removed from V and 1 base from J, the gap between germline ends came to 12 bases. Material: blood, either unsorted or a sorted T cell fraction (not recorded which). The rearrangement joins TRBV19 to TRBJ2-2; D could derive from TRBD1 or TRBD2 (5 bases each). This clonotype was sampled from a female donor with ankylosing spondylitis or in good health (not recorded which). CDR3 sequence reads: CASRIRDGNTGELFF. CDR3 in DNA: TGTGCCAGTAGGATCCGGGACGGGAACACCGGGGAGCTGTTTTTT.